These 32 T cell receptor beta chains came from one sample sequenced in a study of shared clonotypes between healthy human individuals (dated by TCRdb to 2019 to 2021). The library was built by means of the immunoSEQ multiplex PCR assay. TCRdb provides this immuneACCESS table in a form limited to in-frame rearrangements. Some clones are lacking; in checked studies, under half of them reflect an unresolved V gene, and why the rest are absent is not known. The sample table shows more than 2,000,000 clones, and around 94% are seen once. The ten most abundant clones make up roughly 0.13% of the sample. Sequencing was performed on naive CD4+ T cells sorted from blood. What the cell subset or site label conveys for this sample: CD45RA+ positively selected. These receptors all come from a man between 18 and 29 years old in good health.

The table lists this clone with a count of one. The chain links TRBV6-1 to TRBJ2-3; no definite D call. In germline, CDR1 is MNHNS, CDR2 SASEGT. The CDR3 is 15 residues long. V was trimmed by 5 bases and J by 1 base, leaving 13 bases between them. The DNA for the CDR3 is TGTGCCAGCAGTACAGCGAAACGGGGCACAGATACGCAGTATTTT. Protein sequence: CASSTAKRGTDTQYF.

CDR3 sequence reads: CASSQVWLPASYEQYF. DNA of the CDR3: TGCGCCAGCAGCCAAGTTTGGCTTCCTGCCTCCTACGAGCAGTACTTC. The chain combines TRBV4-1 with TRBJ2-7; D is unclear. CDR3 size: 16 residues. The germline V and J ends were trimmed by 1 base and 0 bases, with 13 bases remaining between them. The germline V gene encodes CDR1 MGHRA and CDR2 YSYEKL.

The CDR3 nucleotides are TGTGCCAGCAGCGTAGGGGCTAGCGGGAGTGCGAACACCGGGGAGCTGTTTTTT. It yields the protein CASSVGASGSANTGELFF. This chain uses TRBV9 with TRBJ2-2, with 10 bases that match TRBD2. The V and J ends lost 0 bases and 0 bases, in that order; junction bases with no gene match: 5. The CDR3 runs to 18 residues. Per the germline V gene, CDR1 is SGDLS and CDR2 is YYNGEE. Full variable domain (missing parts from reference TRBV9 and TRBJ2-2): DSGVTQTPKHLITATGQRVTLRCSPRSGDLSVYWYQQSLDQGLQFLIQYYNGEERAKGNILERFSAQQFPDLHSELNLSSLELGDSALYFCASSVGASGSANTGELFFGEGSRLTVL.

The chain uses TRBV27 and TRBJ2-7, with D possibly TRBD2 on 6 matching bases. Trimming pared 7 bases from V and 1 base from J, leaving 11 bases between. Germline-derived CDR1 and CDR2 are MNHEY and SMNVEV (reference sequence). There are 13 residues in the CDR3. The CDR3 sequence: CASKDSGSYEQYF. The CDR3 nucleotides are TGTGCCAGCAAAGATAGCGGATCCTACGAGCAGTACTTC.

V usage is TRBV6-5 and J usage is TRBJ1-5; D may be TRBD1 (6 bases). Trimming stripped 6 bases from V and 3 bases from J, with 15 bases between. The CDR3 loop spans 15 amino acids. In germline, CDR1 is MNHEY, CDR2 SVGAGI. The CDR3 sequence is CASSLQGGNNQPQHF. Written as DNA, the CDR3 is TGTGCCAGCAGCCTACAGGGAGGAAACAATCAGCCCCAGCATTTT.

The CDR3 protein is CARQGGRGLVEQYF. The CDR3 nucleotides read TGTGCGCGCCAAGGGGGCAGGGGGCTGGTCGAGCAGTACTTC. The chain links TRBV12-5 to TRBJ2-7; 8 bases fit TRBD1. This CDR3 comprises 14 residues. Germline values: CDR1 LGHNT, CDR2 FRNRAP. The whole variable domain, remainder taken from reference TRBV12-5 and TRBJ2-7, is DARVTQTPRHKVTEMGQEVTMRCQPILGHNTVFWYRQTMMQGLELLAYFRNRAPLDDSGMPKDRFSAEMPDATLATLKIQPSEPRDSAVYFCARQGGRGLVEQYFGPGTRLTVT.

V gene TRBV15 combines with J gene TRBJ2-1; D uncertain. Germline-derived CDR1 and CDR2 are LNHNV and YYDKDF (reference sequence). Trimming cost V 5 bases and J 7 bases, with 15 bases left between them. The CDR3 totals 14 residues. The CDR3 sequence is CATSLVSGMNEQFF. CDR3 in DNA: TGTGCCACCAGCCTTGTGTCAGGTATGAATGAGCAGTTCTTC. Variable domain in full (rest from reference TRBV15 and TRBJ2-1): DAMVIQNPRYQVTQFGKPVTLSCSQTLNHNVMYWYQQKSSQAPKLLFHYYDKDFNNEADTPDNFQSRRPNTSFCFLDIRSPGLGDTAMYLCATSLVSGMNEQFFGPGTRLTVL.

This CDR3 is CASSSGLAGGGQAEQFF. CDR3 sequence (DNA): TGTGCCAGCAGCTCGGGACTAGCGGGGGGCGGCCAGGCTGAGCAGTTCTTC. The chain joins TRBV5-5 to TRBJ2-1, with 15 bases that match TRBD2. Losses at the gene ends were 3 bases for V and 9 bases for J; bases not matched to a gene: 10. Germline CDR1 and CDR2: SGHKS and YYEKEE (reference sequence). This CDR3 contains 17 residues.

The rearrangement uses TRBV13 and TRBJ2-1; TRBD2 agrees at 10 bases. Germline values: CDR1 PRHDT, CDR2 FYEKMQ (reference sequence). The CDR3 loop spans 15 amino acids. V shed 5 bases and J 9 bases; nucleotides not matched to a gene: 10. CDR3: CASSPREAGGLEQFF. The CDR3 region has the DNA TGTGCCAGCAGCCCCCGGGAAGCGGGGGGGCTTGAGCAGTTCTTC.

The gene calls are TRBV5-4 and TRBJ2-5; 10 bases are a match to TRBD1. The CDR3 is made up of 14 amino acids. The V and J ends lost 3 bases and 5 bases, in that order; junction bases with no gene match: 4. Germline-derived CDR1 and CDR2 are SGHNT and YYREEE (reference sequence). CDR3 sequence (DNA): TGTGCCAGCAGCTACGACAGGGGGCTGGAGACCCAGTACTTC. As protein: CASSYDRGLETQYF. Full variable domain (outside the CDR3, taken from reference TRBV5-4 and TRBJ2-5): ETGVTQSPTHLIKTRGQQVTLRCSSQSGHNTVSWYQQALGQGPQFIFQYYREEENGRGNFPPRFSGLQFPNYSSELNVNALELDDSALYLCASSYDRGLETQYFGPGTRLLVL.

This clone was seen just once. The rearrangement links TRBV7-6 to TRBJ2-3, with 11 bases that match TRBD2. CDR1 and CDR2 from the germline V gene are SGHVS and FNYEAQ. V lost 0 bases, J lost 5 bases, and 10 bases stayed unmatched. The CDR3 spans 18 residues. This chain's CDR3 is CASSLAVAGGPGQDTQYF. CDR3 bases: TGTGCCAGCAGCTTAGCGGTAGCGGGGGGGCCGGGACAAGATACGCAGTATTTT.

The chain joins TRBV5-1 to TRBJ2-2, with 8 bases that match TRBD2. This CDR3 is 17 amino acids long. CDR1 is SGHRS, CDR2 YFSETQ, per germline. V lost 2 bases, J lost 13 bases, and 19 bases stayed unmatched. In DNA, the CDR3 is TGCGCCAGCAGCTTTGAGGCGGGGGGCCCGGCCGGTATGGGGCTGTTTTTT. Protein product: CASSFEAGGPAGMGLFF.

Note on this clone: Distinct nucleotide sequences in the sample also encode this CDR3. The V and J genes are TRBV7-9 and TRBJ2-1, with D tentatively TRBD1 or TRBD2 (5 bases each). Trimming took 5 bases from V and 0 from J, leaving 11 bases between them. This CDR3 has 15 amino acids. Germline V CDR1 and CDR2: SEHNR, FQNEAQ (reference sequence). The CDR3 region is CASSPSRGSYNEQFF. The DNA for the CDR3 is TGTGCCAGCAGCCCCTCGAGGGGCTCCTACAATGAGCAGTTCTTC.

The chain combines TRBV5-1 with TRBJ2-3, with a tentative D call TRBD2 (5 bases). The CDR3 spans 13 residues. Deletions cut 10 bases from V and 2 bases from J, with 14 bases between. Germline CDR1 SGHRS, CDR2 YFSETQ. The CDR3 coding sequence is TGCGCCTCCGGCAAGCTAGCCACAGATACGCAGTATTTT. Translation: CASGKLATDTQYF.

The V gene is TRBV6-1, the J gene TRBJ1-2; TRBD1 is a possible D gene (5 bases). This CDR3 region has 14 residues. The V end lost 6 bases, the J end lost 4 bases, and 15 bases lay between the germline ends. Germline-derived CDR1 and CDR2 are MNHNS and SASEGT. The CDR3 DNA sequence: TGTGCCAGCAGACAGGAGGGCACCTCCTATGGCTACACCTTC. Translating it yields CASRQEGTSYGYTF.

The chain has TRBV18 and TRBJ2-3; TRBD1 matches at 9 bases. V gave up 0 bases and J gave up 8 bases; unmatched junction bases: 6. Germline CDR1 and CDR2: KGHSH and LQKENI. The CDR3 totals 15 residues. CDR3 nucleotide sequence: TGTGCCAGCTCACCACCGGGACAGGGCACCGCTACGCAGTATTTT. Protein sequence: CASSPPGQGTATQYF.

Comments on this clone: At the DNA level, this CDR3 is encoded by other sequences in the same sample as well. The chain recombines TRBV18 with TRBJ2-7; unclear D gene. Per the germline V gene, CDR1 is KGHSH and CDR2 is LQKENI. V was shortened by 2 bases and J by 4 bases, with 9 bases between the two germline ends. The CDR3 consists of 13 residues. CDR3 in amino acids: CASSPGQLYEQYF. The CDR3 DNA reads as TGTGCCAGCTCACCAGGGCAGTTGTACGAGCAGTACTTC.

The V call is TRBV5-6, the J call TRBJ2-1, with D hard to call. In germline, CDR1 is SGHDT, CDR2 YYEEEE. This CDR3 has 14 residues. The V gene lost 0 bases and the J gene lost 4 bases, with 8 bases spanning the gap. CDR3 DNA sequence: TGTGCCAGCAGCTTGGGGCGGAATTACAATGAGCAGTTCTTC. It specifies CASSLGRNYNEQFF.

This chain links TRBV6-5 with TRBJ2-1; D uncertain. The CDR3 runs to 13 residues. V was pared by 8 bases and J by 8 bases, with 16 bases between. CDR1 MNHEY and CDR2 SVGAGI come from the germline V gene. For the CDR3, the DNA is TGTGCCAGCTGGCCCGCGCCGGGCGATGAGCAGTTCTTC. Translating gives CASWPAPGDEQFF.

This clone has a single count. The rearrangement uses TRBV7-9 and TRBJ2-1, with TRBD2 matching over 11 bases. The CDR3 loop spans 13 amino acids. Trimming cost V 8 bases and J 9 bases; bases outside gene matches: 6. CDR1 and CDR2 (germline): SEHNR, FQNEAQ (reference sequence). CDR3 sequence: CASVLAGGIEQFF. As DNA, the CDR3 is TGTGCCAGCGTCCTAGCGGGGGGTATTGAGCAGTTCTTC.

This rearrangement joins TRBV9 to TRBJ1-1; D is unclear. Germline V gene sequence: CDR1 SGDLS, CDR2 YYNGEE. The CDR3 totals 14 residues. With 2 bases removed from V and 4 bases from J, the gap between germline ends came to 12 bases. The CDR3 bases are TGTGCCAGCAGCGTTTCAGAGGACCTCACTGAAGCTTTCTTT. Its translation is CASSVSEDLTEAFF.

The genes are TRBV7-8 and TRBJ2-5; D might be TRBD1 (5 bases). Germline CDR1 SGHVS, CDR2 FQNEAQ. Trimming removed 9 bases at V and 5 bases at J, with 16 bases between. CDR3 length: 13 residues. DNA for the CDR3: TGTGCCAGTCGCGCAGCAGGGTTGGAGACCCAGTACTTC. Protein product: CASRAAGLETQYF.

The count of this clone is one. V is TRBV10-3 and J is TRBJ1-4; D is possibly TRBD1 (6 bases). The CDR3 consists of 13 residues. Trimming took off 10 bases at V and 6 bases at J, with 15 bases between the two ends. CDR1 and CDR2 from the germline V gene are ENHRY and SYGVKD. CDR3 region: CATSGGRDEKLFF. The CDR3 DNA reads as TGTGCCACCAGCGGGGGGCGGGATGAAAAACTGTTTTTT.

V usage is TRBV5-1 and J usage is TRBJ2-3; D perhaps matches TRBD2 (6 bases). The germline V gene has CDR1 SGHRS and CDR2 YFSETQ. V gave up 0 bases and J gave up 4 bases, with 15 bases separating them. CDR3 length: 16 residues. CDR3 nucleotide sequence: TGCGCCAGCAGCTTGGGTGCGGGGAGCCCTTCAGATACGCAGTATTTT. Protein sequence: CASSLGAGSPSDTQYF.

CDR3 residues: CAWTIGHLDGYTF. In DNA, the CDR3 is TGTGCCTGGACTATAGGACATTTAGATGGCTACACCTTC. The V call is TRBV30, the J call TRBJ1-2, with D tentatively TRBD1 (5 bases). V was clipped by 4 bases and J by 6 bases, with 15 bases between them. This CDR3 is 13 amino acids long. Germline loops: CDR1 GTSNPN, CDR2 SVGIG (reference sequence).

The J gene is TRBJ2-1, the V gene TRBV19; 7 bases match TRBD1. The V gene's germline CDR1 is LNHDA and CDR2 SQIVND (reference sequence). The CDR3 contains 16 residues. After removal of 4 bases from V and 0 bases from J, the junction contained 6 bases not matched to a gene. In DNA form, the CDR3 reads TGTGCCAGTAGTACGACAGGGTTGAGCTCCTACAATGAGCAGTTCTTC. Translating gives CASSTTGLSSYNEQFF.

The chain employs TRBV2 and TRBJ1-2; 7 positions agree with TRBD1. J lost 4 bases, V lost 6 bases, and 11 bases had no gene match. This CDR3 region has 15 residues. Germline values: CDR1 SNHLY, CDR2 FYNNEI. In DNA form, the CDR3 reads TGTGCCAGCAGCCTTAGGACAGGTACTTTCTATGGCTACACCTTC. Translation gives CASSLRTGTFYGYTF.

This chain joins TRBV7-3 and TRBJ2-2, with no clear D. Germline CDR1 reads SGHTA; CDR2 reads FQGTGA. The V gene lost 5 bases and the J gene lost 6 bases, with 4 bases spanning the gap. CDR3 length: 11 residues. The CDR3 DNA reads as TGTGCCAGCAGCGGGGCCGGGGAGCTGTTTTTT. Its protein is CASSGAGELFF.

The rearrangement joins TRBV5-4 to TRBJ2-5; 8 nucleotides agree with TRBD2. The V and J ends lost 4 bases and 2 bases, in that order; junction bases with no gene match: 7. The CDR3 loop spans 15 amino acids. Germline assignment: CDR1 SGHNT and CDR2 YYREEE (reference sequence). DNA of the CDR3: TGTGCCAGCAGCCCCAAGCGGGAGCTACAAGAGACCCAGTACTTC. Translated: CASSPKRELQETQYF.

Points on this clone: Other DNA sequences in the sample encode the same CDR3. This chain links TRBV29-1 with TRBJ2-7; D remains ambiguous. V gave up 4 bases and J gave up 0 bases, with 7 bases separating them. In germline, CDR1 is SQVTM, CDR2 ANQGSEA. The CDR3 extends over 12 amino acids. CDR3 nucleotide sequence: TGCAGCGTTGGCCAGAGCTCCTACGAGCAGTACTTC. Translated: CSVGQSSYEQYF.

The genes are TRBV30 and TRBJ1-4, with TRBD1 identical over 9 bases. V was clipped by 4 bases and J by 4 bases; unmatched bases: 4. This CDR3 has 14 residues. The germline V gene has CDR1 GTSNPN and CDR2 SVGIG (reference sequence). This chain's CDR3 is CAWNPGQGNEKLFF. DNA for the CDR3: TGTGCCTGGAACCCGGGACAGGGTAATGAAAAACTGTTTTTT. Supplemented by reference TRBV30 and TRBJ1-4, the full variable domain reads SQTIHQWPATLVQPVGSPLSLECTVEGTSNPNLYWYRQAAGRGLQLLFYSVGIGQISSEVPQNLSASRPQDRQFILSSKKLLLSDSGFYLCAWNPGQGNEKLFFGSGTQLSVL.

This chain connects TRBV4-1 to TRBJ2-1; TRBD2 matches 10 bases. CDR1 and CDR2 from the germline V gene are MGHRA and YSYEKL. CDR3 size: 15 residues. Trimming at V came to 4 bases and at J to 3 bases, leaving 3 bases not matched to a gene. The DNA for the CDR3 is TGCGCCAGCAGCCGCGGACTAGCGGACTACAATGAGCAGTTCTTC. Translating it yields CASSRGLADYNEQFF.